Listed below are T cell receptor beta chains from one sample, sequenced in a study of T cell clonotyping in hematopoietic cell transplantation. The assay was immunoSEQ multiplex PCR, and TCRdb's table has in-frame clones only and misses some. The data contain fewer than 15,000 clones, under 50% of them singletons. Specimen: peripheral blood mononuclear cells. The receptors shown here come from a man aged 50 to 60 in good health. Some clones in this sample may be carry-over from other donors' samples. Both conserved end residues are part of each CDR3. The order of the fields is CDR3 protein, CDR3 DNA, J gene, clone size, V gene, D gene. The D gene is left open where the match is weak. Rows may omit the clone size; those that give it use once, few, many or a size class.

CDR3: CSAPVAGVDQPQHF; DNA: TGCAGCGCCCCCGTAGCAGGGGTGGATCAGCCCCAGCATTTT; J: TRBJ1-5; size: .; V: TRBV29-1; D: .
CDR3: CASSERTAVDTEAFF; DNA: TGTGCCAGCAGCGAACGGACAGCCGTGGACACTGAAGCTTTCTTT; J: TRBJ1-1; size: few; V: TRBV9; D: .
CDR3: CASSLVSSGRRGEQYF; DNA: TGTGCCAGCAGCTTGGTTTCTAGCGGGAGAAGAGGCGAGCAGTACTTC; J: TRBJ2-7; size: .; V: TRBV5-6; D: TRBD2
CDR3: CASMFYNEQFF; DNA: TGTGCCAGCATGTTTTACAATGAGCAGTTCTTC; J: TRBJ2-1; size: .; V: TRBV5-8; D: .
CDR3: CASSLWSASTDTQYF; DNA: TGCGCCAGCAGCTTGTGGTCGGCTAGCACAGATACGCAGTATTTT; J: TRBJ2-3; size: once; V: TRBV5-1; D: .
CDR3: CASSLFGYEQYF; DNA: TGTGCCAGCAGCTTGTTCGGGTACGAGCAGTACTTC; J: TRBJ2-7; size: .; V: TRBV5-6; D: .
CDR3: CASSWTVIGVYEQYF; DNA: TGTGCCAGCAGCTGGACGGTGATCGGGGTCTACGAGCAGTACTTC; J: TRBJ2-7; size: .; V: TRBV7-2; D: .
CDR3: CASSLVGLAGAEQYF; DNA: TGTGCCAGCAGCTTAGTGGGGCTAGCGGGAGCCGAGCAGTACTTC; J: TRBJ2-7; size: .; V: TRBV7-9; D: TRBD2
CDR3: CASSPVGGRDYGYTF; DNA: TGCGCCAGCAGCCCTGTGGGGGGAAGAGACTATGGCTACACCTTC; J: TRBJ1-2; size: .; V: TRBV5-1; D: .
CDR3: CASSEENEQYF; DNA: TGTGCCAGCAGTGAGGAGAACGAGCAGTACTTC; J: TRBJ2-7; size: .; V: TRBV2; D: .
CDR3: CASSSLAGATGELFF; DNA: TGTGCCAGCAGCTCCCTAGCGGGAGCAACCGGGGAGCTGTTTTTT; J: TRBJ2-2; size: .; V: TRBV11-3; D: TRBD2
CDR3: CASSGLTGTQETQYF; DNA: TGTGCCAGCAGTGGCCTGACAGGGACACAAGAGACCCAGTACTTC; J: TRBJ2-5; size: few; V: TRBV6-1; D: TRBD1
CDR3: CASSLGLAGIQYF; DNA: TGTGCCAGTAGTCTCGGACTAGCGGGAATACAGTACTTC; J: TRBJ2-4; size: .; V: TRBV19; D: TRBD2
CDR3: CASSRQGLSGEQYF; DNA: TGTGCCAGCAGCAGACAGGGTTTGTCGGGCGAGCAGTACTTC; J: TRBJ2-7; size: .; V: TRBV7-2; D: TRBD1
CDR3: CASSRDTLANSPLHF; DNA: TGTGCCAGCAGCCGGGACACCTTGGCCAATTCACCCCTCCACTTT; J: TRBJ1-6; size: .; V: TRBV4-2; D: .
CDR3: CASSDSSGRDTQYF; DNA: TGTGCCAGCAGTGACTCTAGCGGGAGAGATACGCAGTATTTT; J: TRBJ2-3; size: once; V: TRBV6-4; D: TRBD2
CDR3: CAWSTRRADTQYF; DNA: TGTGCCTGGAGTACCCGGCGCGCAGATACGCAGTATTTT; J: TRBJ2-3; size: few; V: TRBV30; D: .